This T cell receptor (beta chain) was identified in a study of identical twins (dated by TCRdb to the mid-2010s). About the study as a whole: To test whether fetal clonotypes persist, this study deep-sequenced TCR alpha and beta repertoires from monozygotic twins, from unrelated adults of various ages, and from cord blood. To rule out contamination, the twin experiments were replicated at different times with different library preparation protocols.

This clonotype has more than one count but fewer than ten. There is no known antigen for this receptor. No base quality information exists; no much larger clone differs at one position. Libraries were prepared through 5' RACE. TCRdb names Illumina HiSeq 2000 as the instrument used. Template switching introduced a universal primer binding site; the final cDNA contained a unique molecular identifier, enabling accurate counting of TCR cDNA molecules. Specific primers in the conserved constant-segment region were used to synthesize first-strand cDNA for TCR alpha and beta chains. Each cDNA library was double barcoded, with a SMART-Mk sample barcode plus Illumina barcodes, to control for contamination. Two successive PCR steps introduced TruSeq adapter sequences along with Illumina sample barcodes. The Illumina HiSeq platform was used with custom primers to sequence TCR alpha and beta cDNA libraries. As for the authors' bioinformatics: MiGEC was used to process raw reads and extract unique molecular identifiers, and MiXCR was used to find CDR3 positions. Recombination models were inferred per individual with the repgenHMM and IGoR tools using an EM algorithm. Shared clonotype analysis was performed with the tcR package in R, normalizing sharing by the product of cloneset sizes. To study raw recombination free of thymic and clonal selection effects, out-of-frame nonproductive sequences were analyzed. The raw public reads went through TCRdb reprocessing: fastp at Q25, MiXCR clone calling, in-frame beta chains kept. Merged by CDR3 protein, the rows form single entries marked with the most common genes and DNA. What appears here as the V and J calls and clone size reflects TCRdb's work, not the paper's. In all, the sample holds roughly 1.6 million distinct CDR3 sequences, and under 35% of those were seen once. Under 0.35% of the sample comes from the top ten.

Only healthy Caucasian donors were included. The paper's findings and limits, for the study overall: Fewer insertions were carried by abundant cord blood beta clonotypes; a weaker similar trend was observed in young adult naive repertoires, while no such trend was observed in memory repertoires. Zero-insertion analyses could be partly confounded by invariant T cells such as MAIT and iNKT, although diverse VJ usage argued against such confounding for most clonotypes. Conclusions relied on cross-sectional statistical analysis, since the same donors could not be followed over many years. In monozygotic twins, recombination models systematically underestimated out-of-frame TCR alpha sharing, but the models matched the sharing seen between unrelated individuals. Compared with coincidental sharing between unrelated individuals, out-of-frame TCR alpha sequences shared between twins showed an excess of sequences with low generation probability. The excess sharing between twins in beta out-of-frame sequences was weaker because fewer shared sequences reduced the signal-to-noise ratio.

This sequence was found in a newborn girl in good health. The sequenced sample consisted of cord blood.

The nucleotide sequence reads as follows: TGTGCCAGTAGTATTCACAGGGCGAACACTGAAGCTTTCTTT. This gives the protein CASSIHRANTEAFF. Here the chain combines TRBV19 and TRBJ1-1; D gene: possibly TRBD1, on 6 matching bases. The CDR3 covers 14 residues, taking in both the cysteine and the phenylalanine. CDR3 DNA only is kept here, 42 bases in frame from base 1. V is pared back by 3 bases and J by 1 base, with 9 bases lying between the germline termini. According to the germline V gene (reference sequence), CDR1 reads LNHDA and CDR2 reads SQIVND.